This TCR beta chain is from a study of cytomegalovirus exposure and HLA in healthy donors. V shed 3 bases and J shed 0 bases, with 12 bases lying between them. The CDR3 spans 16 residues. Germline V CDR1 and CDR2: MDHEN, SYDVKM. With respect to this clone: Its antigen is as yet unknown.

Study-level points and caveats: About 87% or about 30% of the time was how often most TCR beta V segments were productive, according to an earlier analysis. In a later analysis, V- and J-gene trimming of beta chains associated with a DCLRE1C missense variant, replicated independently.

The PCR employed 60 Vbeta primers together with 13 Jbeta primers. The assay was immunoSEQ multiplex PCR, and TCRdb's table has in-frame clones only and misses some. This sample has around 120,000 clones, with approximately 80% found just once. The sequence came from a human donor in good health. The specimen sequenced was PBMCs. The chain has TRBV28 and TRBJ2-1; weak D call: TRBD1 (6 bases). This CDR3 reads CASSFWTESSYNEQFF. In DNA form, the CDR3 reads TGTGCCAGCAGTTTCTGGACAGAGAGCTCCTACAATGAGCAGTTCTTC.